Below are 4 T cell receptor beta chains sequenced from a single sample in a study of human T cells and chemical hapten exposure. TCRdb used MiXCR to reprocess the RACE reads, holding one entry per CDR3 protein. The table shows 55,000 to 75,000 distinct CDR3 sequences, with around 12% occurring only once. The time point denotes: patch test 3, about 24 weeks after DPC sensitization. The treatment here: therapeutic diphenylcyclopropenone sensitization with weekly scalp DPC. Specimen: whole blood, collected in connection with sensitization to the hapten diphenylcyclopropenone (DPC). These TCRs come from a man aged 25 to 40 with alopecia areata. Some clones in this sample may be carry-over from other donors' samples.

The chain recombines TRBV2 with TRBJ2-1, with 10 bases that match TRBD2. Germline CDR1 is SNHLY and CDR2 is FYNNEI. The trim removed 6 bases at V and 4 bases at J, leaving 12 bases unmatched. This CDR3 has 17 amino acids. The CDR3 loop is CASRRLGTSEVYNEQFF. The CDR3 region has the DNA TGTGCCAGCAGGCGACTCGGGACTAGCGAAGTATACAATGAGCAGTTCTTC.

This clonotype was seen ten or more times. The rearrangement links TRBV27 to TRBJ2-3; tentative D call: TRBD1 (6 bases). This CDR3 is 16 amino acids long. The germline CDR1 and CDR2 sequences are MNHEY and SMNVEV (reference sequence). V was trimmed by 5 bases and J by 1 base, leaving 16 bases between them. This chain's CDR3 is CASSQDRPLGTDTQYF. The CDR3 DNA reads as TGTGCCAGCAGTCAAGACAGGCCCCTTGGCACAGATACGCAGTATTTT.

In its sample, this clonotype was seen many times. This chain connects TRBV28 to TRBJ2-3; D might be TRBD1 (6 bases). CDR3 size: 15 residues. V lost 1 base and J 2 bases, leaving 10 bases between the germline ends. Germline loops: CDR1 MDHEN, CDR2 SYDVKM. For the CDR3, the DNA is TGTGCCAGCAGTTTATCCAGGGGCCCCACAGATACGCAGTATTTT. Its translation is CASSLSRGPTDTQYF.

This chain links TRBV29-1 with TRBJ2-2; maybe TRBD1 (6 bases). Germline CDR1 SQVTM, CDR2 ANQGSEA. Trimming took off 5 bases at V and 9 bases at J, with 16 bases between the two ends. The CDR3 loop spans 13 amino acids. The CDR3 DNA sequence: TGCAGCGTTTTACGAGGGGGAAGCCGGGAGCTGTTTTTT. Protein sequence: CSVLRGGSRELFF.